The present entry profiles one T cell receptor (beta chain) with its context. The sample originates from a study of blood T cell repertoires in COVID-19. Study-wide background: T cells, B-cell-depleted T cells, or PBMCs supplied cDNA or gDNA.

The CDR3 has 15 residues. V lost 10 bases and J 8 bases, leaving 23 bases between the germline ends. Looked up from germline, CDR1 is LNHDA and CDR2 is SQIVND (reference sequence). Repertoires were generated with immunoSEQ multiplex PCR, while TCRdb's copy carries only in-frame clones and drops some. The sample carries 95,000 to 150,000 clones, roughly 78% recorded once. The V gene is TRBV19, the J gene TRBJ1-4; TRBD1 is a possible D gene (5 bases). This receptor was identified in a man in his 60s with active or convalescent COVID-19. The sequencing input was peripheral blood. CDR3: CATASGGAGREKLFF. Here the CDR3 DNA reads TGTGCCACCGCTTCCGGCGGGGCCGGAAGAGAAAAACTGTTTTTT. The variable domain in full, with the rest retrieved from reference TRBV19 and TRBJ1-4, is DGGITQSPKYLFRKEGQNVTLSCEQNLNHDAMYWYRQDPGQGLRLIYYSQIVNDFQKGDIAEGYSVSREKKESFPLTVTSAQKNPTAFYLCATASGGAGREKLFFGSGTQLSVL.